Below are 15 T cell receptor beta chains sequenced from a single sample in a study of blood T cell repertoires in COVID-19. Repertoires were generated with immunoSEQ multiplex PCR, while TCRdb's copy carries only in-frame clones and drops some. Among some 290,000 clones, roughly 85% were seen once, and the ten largest hold less than 6%. Sequenced input: peripheral blood. The source is a man aged 60 to 69 who had recovered from COVID-19.

CDR3 DNA: TGTGCCAGTAGTACCCGCAGGGCGCAAGAGACCCAGTACTTC. This translates into CASSTRRAQETQYF. The chain links TRBV19 to TRBJ2-5; possible D gene TRBD1, 5 bases. Trimming pared 4 bases from V and 2 bases from J, leaving 11 bases between. The germline V gene encodes CDR1 LNHDA and CDR2 SQIVND (reference sequence). The CDR3 loop spans 14 amino acids. The whole variable domain, filled in from reference TRBV19 and TRBJ2-5, reads DGGITQSPKYLFRKEGQNVTLSCEQNLNHDAMYWYRQDPGQGLRLIYYSQIVNDFQKGDIAEGYSVSREKKESFPLTVTSAQKNPTAFYLCASSTRRAQETQYFGPGTRLLVL.

The chain employs TRBV9 and TRBJ2-1, with TRBD2 matching over 10 bases. The germline V gene has CDR1 SGDLS and CDR2 YYNGEE. Unmatched junction bases numbered 4, after V lost 0 bases and J lost 4 bases. The CDR3 length is 16 residues. Here the CDR3 DNA reads TGTGCCAGCAGCGTAGAACTAGCGGGAACTTACAATGAGCAGTTCTTC. Residues: CASSVELAGTYNEQFF.

As to this clone: The missing conserved phenylalanine or tryptophan at the end of this CDR3 makes a read error likely. The limits of the CDR3 on the DNA are not certain, so only TCRdb's listed CDR3 is given. The chain links TRBV29-1 to TRBJ1-1. Germline assignment: CDR1 SQVTM and CDR2 ANQGSEA. The CDR3 adds up to 11 amino acids, both ends counted. CDR3 amino acids: CSVERGGVPLL.

The chain links TRBV3-1 (or the pseudogene TRBV3-2) to TRBJ2-1; 7 bases are shared with TRBD1. Germline values: CDR1 LGHDT, CDR2 YNNKEL (reference sequence). This CDR3 region has 17 residues. J lost 7 bases, V lost 3 bases, and 15 bases had no gene match. CDR3 coding DNA: TGTGCCAGCAGCCAGAGCTCGACAGGGATATTGCGGAATGAGCAGTTCTTC. Amino acid sequence: CASSQSSTGILRNEQFF.

The V call is TRBV5-5, the J call TRBJ1-1; D uncertain. From germline, CDR1 is SGHKS and CDR2 YYEKEE (reference sequence). The CDR3 contains 15 residues. Deletions cut 0 bases from V and 4 bases from J, with 13 bases between. The CDR3 coding sequence is TGTGCCAGCAGCTTGGGACACCTGGTGGGCACTGAAGCTTTCTTT. It translates to CASSLGHLVGTEAFF.

This chain joins TRBV9 and TRBJ2-6; 10 positions agree with TRBD1. Trimming removed 3 bases from V and 0 bases from J; junction bases left unmatched: 3. Germline V gene lookup returns CDR1 SGDLS and CDR2 YYNGEE. The CDR3 spans 17 residues. CDR3 protein: CASSATGGASGANVLTF. The CDR3 DNA reads as TGTGCCAGCAGCGCGACAGGGGGCGCCTCTGGGGCCAACGTCCTGACTTTC.

The rearrangement links TRBV15 to TRBJ1-2; unclear D gene. The germline gives CDR1 LNHNV, CDR2 YYDKDF (reference sequence). The CDR3 is 14 amino acids. Deletions cut 0 bases from V and 4 bases from J, with 9 bases between. The CDR3 sequence: CATSRDSGFYGYTF. The CDR3 DNA reads as TGTGCCACCAGCAGAGATTCGGGGTTCTATGGCTACACCTTC. Complete variable domain (other parts from reference TRBV15 and TRBJ1-2): DAMVIQNPRYQVTQFGKPVTLSCSQTLNHNVMYWYQQKSSQAPKLLFHYYDKDFNNEADTPDNFQSRRPNTSFCFLDIRSPGLGDTAMYLCATSRDSGFYGYTFGSGTRLTVV.

This chain uses TRBV6-5 with TRBJ2-7; 8 bases fit TRBD2. There are 15 residues in the CDR3. The V gene's germline CDR1 is MNHEY and CDR2 SVGAGI. V dropped 8 bases and J dropped 0; count of bases not matched to a gene: 9. The CDR3 loop reads CASRLAGQFSYEQYF. In nucleotides, the CDR3 is TGTGCCAGCCGATTAGCGGGACAATTCTCCTACGAGCAGTACTTC.

This rearrangement joins TRBV5-1 to TRBJ1-3; 10 bases are shared with TRBD1. The ends lost 2 bases at V and 6 bases at J; junction bases unmatched: 2. Germline V gene lookup returns CDR1 SGHRS and CDR2 YFSETQ. CDR3 length: 14 residues. Here the CDR3 DNA reads TGCGCCAGCAGCTTCGGACAGGGGGAAAACACCATATATTTT. This encodes CASSFGQGENTIYF.

The chain employs TRBV4-1 and TRBJ2-7, with 9 bases that match TRBD1. V shed 1 base and J 2 bases; nucleotides not matched to a gene: 9. This CDR3 region has 17 residues. CDR1 and CDR2 (germline): MGHRA, YSYEKL. The CDR3: CASSQGGQGTPTYEQYF. In DNA, the CDR3 is TGCGCCAGCAGCCAAGGAGGACAGGGGACACCGACCTACGAGCAGTACTTC.

This clone was detected once. The chain recombines TRBV27 with TRBJ1-5; D gene ambiguous. The CDR3 covers 14 residues. In germline, CDR1 is MNHEY, CDR2 SMNVEV (reference sequence). Trimming stripped 2 bases from V and 0 bases from J, with 5 bases between. The CDR3 loop reads CASSLVYSNQPQHF. The CDR3 DNA follows: TGTGCCAGCAGTTTAGTGTATAGCAATCAGCCCCAGCATTTT.

This CDR3 is CASSEGPGQDYEQYF. CDR3 sequence (DNA): TGTGCCAGCAGCGAGGGCCCGGGACAAGACTACGAGCAGTACTTC. V gene TRBV7-3 combines with J gene TRBJ2-7; TRBD1 might be the D (6 bases). In germline, CDR1 is SGHTA, CDR2 FQGTGA. The CDR3 sequence is 15 residues long. Trimming took 5 bases from V and 3 from J, leaving 17 bases between them.

This rearrangement joins TRBV6-1 to TRBJ2-1, with 14 bases that match TRBD2. V was clipped by 3 bases and J by 7 bases; unmatched bases: 2. Per germline, CDR1 MNHNS and CDR2 SASEGT. This CDR3 has 15 residues. CDR3 residues: CASSETSGRGNEQFF. The CDR3 bases are TGTGCCAGCAGTGAGACTAGCGGGAGGGGAAATGAGCAGTTCTTC.

The chain employs TRBV27 and TRBJ2-7; 9 bases are shared with TRBD1. Germline-derived CDR1 and CDR2 are MNHEY and SMNVEV (reference sequence). Unmatched junction bases numbered 11, after V lost 10 bases and J lost 4 bases. This CDR3 spans 14 amino acids. The CDR3 bases are TGTGCCACCCGGGCGGACAGGGGTAGATACGAGCAGTACTTC. It translates to CATRADRGRYEQYF.

Comments on this clone: Other DNA sequences within the sample encode an identical CDR3. The V gene is TRBV6-5, the J gene TRBJ2-7; 12 nucleotides line up with TRBD1. The CDR3 loop spans 14 amino acids. Germline values: CDR1 MNHEY, CDR2 SVGAGI. Trimming took 2 bases from V and 6 from J; bases not matched to a gene: 2. CDR3 loop: CASSYTGQGAEQYF. The CDR3 DNA is TGTGCCAGCAGTTACACGGGACAGGGGGCCGAGCAGTACTTC.